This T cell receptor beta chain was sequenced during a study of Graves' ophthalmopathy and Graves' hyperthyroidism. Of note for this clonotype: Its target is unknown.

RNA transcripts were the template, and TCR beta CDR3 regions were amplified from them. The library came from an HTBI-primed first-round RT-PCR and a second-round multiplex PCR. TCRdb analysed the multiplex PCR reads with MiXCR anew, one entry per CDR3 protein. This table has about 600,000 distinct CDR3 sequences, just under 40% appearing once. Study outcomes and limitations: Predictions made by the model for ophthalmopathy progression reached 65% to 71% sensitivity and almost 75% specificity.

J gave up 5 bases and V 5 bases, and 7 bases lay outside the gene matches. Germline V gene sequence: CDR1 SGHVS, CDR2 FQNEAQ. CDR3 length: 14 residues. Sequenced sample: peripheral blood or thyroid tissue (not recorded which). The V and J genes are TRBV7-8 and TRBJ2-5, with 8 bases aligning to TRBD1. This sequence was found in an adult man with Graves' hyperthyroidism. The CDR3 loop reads CASSQLRGQETQYF. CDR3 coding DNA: TGTGCCAGCAGCCAACTCAGGGGGCAGGAGACCCAGTACTTC.